This T cell receptor beta chain is from a study of T-cell memory formation after mild COVID-19. About the study: Most TCR clusters belonged to a single donor.

This clonotype was counted between two and nine times. Its antigen remains unidentified. TCR alpha and TCR beta cDNA libraries carrying sample barcodes and UMIs were produced by 5'RACE using constant-segment primers. From the 5' RACE reads, TCRdb called clonotypes with MiXCR, one entry per CDR3 protein. The sample includes roughly 550,000 distinct CDR3 sequences, over 20% seen only once; the top ten take 12%. Study outcomes and limitations: The pre-infection memory compartment contained some responding clones, suggesting cross-reactive memory joined. Contracting clones, day 15 to 85, had balanced CD4/CD8, and later expanders favored CD4+.

Between the trimmed V and J ends, which lost 1 base and 5 bases, there was a span of 7 bases. Germline V CDR1 and CDR2: SGHDT, YYEEEE. This CDR3 is built from 12 residues. The chain has TRBV5-6 and TRBJ2-7, with D maybe TRBD2 (5 bases). This TCR derives from an adult woman who had mild COVID-19 (a few samples of this study predate the infection). Cell type and time point are not known. Input material: PBMCs or a T cell subset sorted from them (not recorded which). For the CDR3, the DNA is TGTGCCAGCAGCTTGATCGGGGACGAGCAGTACTTC. Translation gives CASSLIGDEQYF.